This T cell receptor (beta chain) was captured in a study of CD8 T cells in ankylosing spondylitis. Study-wide points: About 8 highly homologous variants made up a TCR beta motif, and this motif appeared characteristic of ankylosing spondylitis blood. Matched ankylosing spondylitis synovial fluid reportedly contained a significantly enriched population of disease-linked clones. A CD8+ phenotype characterized the disease-linked clones, which were relatively rare in peripheral blood. A number of the motif variants had already been described in reactive arthritis synovial fluid and blood.

This clonotype has ten or more counts. Its antigen is currently unknown. Germline lookup yields CDR1 SGHKS and CDR2 YYEKEE (reference sequence). The CDR3 extends over 16 amino acids. The V segment lost 0 bases and the J segment 4 bases; nucleotides outside the gene matches: 4. Quantitative molecular-barcoded 5'-RACE generated the TCR beta libraries. In TCRdb, the 5' RACE reads were re-called with MiXCR into one record per CDR3 protein. The sample has 250,000 to 350,000 distinct CDR3 sequences, roughly 8% seen once. Sequencing was done on a sample of blood, either unsorted or a sorted T cell fraction (not recorded which). The origin of this receptor is a male donor with ankylosing spondylitis. This chain links TRBV5-5 with TRBJ2-1, with TRBD1 matching 10 bases. The CDR3 nucleotides are TGTGCCAGCAGCTTGGCCCCGGGACAGGGGTACAATGAGCAGTTCTTC. Protein product: CASSLAPGQGYNEQFF. Looking up the rest from reference TRBV5-5 and TRBJ2-1 gives the full variable domain: DAGVTQSPTHLIKTRGQQVTLRCSPISGHKSVSWYQQVLGQGPQFIFQYYEKEERGRGNFPDRFSARQFPNYSSELNVNALLLGDSALYLCASSLAPGQGYNEQFFGPGTRLTVL.